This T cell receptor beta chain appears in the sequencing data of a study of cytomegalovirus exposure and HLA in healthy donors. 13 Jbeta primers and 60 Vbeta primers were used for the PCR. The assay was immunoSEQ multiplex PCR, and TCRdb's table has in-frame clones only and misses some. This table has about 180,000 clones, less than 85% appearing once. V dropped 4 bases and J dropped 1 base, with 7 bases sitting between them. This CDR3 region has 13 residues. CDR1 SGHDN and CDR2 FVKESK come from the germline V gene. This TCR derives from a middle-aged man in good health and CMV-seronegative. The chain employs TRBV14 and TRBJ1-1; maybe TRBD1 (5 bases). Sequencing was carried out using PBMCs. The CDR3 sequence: CASSLQENTEAFF. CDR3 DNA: TGTGCCAGCAGCCTACAGGAGAACACTGAAGCTTTCTTT.